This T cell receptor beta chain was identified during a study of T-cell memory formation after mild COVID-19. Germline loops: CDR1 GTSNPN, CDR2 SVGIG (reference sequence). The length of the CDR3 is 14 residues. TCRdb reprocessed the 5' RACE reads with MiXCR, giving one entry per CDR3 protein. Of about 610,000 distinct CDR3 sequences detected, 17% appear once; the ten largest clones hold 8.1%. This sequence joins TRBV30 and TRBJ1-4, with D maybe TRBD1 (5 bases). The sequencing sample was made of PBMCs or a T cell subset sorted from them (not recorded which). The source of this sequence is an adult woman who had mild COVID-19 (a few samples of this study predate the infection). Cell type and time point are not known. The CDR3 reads CAFKSGVTNEKLFF. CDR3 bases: TGTGCTTTCAAGTCGGGGGTGACTAATGAAAAACTGTTTTTT.